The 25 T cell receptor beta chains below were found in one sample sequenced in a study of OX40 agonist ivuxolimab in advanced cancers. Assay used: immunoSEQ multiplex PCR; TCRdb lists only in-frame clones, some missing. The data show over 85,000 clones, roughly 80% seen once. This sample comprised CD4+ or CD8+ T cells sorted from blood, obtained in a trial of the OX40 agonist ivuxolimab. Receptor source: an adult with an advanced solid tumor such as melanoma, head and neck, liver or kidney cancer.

CDR3: CASGLSSAPYRGQYF. The DNA for the CDR3 is TGTGCTAGTGGTTTGTCCAGTGCCCCTTATAGGGGCCAGTACTTC. This chain joins TRBV12-5 and TRBJ2-5; weak D call: TRBD1 (5 bases). The germline V gene has CDR1 LGHNT and CDR2 FRNRAP. The V gene lost 2 bases and the J gene lost 10 bases, with 20 bases spanning the gap. This CDR3 has 15 residues.

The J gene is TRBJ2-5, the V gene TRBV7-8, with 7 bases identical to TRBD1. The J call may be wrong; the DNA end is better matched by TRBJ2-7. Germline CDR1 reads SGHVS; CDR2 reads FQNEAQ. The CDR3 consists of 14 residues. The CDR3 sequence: CASGFRDSSYEQYF. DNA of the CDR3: TGTGCCAGCGGATTCCGGGACAGCTCCTACGAGCAGTACTTC.

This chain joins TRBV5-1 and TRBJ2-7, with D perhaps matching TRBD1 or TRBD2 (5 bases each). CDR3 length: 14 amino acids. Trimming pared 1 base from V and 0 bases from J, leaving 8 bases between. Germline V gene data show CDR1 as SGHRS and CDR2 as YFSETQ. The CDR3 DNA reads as TGCGCCAGCAGCTTGACGGGACGCTCCTACGAGCAGTACTTC. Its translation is CASSLTGRSYEQYF. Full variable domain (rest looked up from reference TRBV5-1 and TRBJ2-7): KAGVTQTPRYLIKTRGQQVTLSCSPISGHRSVSWYQQTPGQGLQFLFEYFSETQRNKGNFPGRFSGRQFSNSRSEMNVSTLELGDSALYLCASSLTGRSYEQYFGPGTRLTVT.

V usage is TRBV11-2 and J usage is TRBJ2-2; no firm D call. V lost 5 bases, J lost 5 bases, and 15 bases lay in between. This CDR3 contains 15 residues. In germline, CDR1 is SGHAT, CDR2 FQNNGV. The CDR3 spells CASSLRGYGTGELFF. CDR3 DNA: TGTGCCAGCAGCCTCCGAGGTTACGGGACCGGGGAGCTGTTTTTT.

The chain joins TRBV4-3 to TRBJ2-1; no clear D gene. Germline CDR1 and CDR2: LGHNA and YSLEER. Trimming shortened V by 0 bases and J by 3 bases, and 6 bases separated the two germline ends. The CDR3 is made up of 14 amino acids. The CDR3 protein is CASSQEGNYNEQFF. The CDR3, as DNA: TGCGCCAGCAGCCAAGAAGGGAACTACAATGAGCAGTTCTTC.

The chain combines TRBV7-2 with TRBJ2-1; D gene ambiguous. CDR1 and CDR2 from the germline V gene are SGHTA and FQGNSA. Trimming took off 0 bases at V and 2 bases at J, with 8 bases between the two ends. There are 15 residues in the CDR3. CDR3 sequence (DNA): TGTGCCAGCAGCTTAGCAGCGAATCCCTACAATGAGCAGTTCTTC. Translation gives CASSLAANPYNEQFF.

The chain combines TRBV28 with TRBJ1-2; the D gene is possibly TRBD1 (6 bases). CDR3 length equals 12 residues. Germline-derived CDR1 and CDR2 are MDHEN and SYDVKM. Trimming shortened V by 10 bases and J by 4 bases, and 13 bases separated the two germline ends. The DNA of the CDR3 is TGTGCCACCTTTGACAGGACCTATGGCTACACCTTC. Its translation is CATFDRTYGYTF.

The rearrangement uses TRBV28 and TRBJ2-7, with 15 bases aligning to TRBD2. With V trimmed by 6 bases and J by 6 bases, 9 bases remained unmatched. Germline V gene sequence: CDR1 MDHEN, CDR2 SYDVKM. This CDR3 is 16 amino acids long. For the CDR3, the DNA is TGTGCCAGCAGACCCGGACTAGCGGGAGGGCCCGGCGAGCAGTACTTC. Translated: CASRPGLAGGPGEQYF.

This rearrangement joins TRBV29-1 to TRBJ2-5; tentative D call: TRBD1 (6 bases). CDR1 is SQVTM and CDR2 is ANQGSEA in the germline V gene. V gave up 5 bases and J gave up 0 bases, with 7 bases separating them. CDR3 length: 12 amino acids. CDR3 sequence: CSVRGYQETQYF. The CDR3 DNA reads TGCAGCGTTAGGGGGTACCAAGAGACCCAGTACTTC.

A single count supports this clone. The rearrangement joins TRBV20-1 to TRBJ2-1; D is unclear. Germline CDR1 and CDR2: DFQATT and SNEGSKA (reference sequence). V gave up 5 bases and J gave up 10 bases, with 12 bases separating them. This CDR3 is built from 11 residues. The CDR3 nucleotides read TGCAGTGCTTCGGGCGGATGGGAGCAGTTCTTC. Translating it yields CSASGGWEQFF.

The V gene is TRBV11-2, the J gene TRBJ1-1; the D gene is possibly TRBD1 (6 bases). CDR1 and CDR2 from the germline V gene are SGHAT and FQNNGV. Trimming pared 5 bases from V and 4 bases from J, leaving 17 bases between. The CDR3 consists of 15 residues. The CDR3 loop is CASSISQGRGTEAFF. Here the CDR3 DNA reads TGTGCCAGCAGCATTTCACAGGGTCGAGGCACTGAAGCTTTCTTT.

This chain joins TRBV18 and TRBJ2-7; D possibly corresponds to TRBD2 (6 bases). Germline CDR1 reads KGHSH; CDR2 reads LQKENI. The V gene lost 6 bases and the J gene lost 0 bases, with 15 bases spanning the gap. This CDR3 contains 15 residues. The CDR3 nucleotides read TGTGCCAGCTCCCCCCGGGGGAGTTACTCCTACGAGCAGTACTTC. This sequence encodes CASSPRGSYSYEQYF.

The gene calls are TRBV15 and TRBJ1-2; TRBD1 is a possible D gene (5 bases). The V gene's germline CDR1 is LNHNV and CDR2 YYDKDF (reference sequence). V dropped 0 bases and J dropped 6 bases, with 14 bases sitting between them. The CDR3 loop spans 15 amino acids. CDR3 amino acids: CATSRDQRKTDGYTF. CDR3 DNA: TGTGCCACCAGCAGAGATCAGAGGAAGACAGATGGCTACACCTTC.

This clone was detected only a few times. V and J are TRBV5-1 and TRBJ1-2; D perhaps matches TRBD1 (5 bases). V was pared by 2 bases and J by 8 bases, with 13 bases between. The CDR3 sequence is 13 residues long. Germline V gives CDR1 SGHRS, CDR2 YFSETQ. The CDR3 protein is CASSLGAPYGYTF. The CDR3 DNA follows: TGCGCCAGCAGCTTAGGGGCTCCGTACGGCTACACCTTC.

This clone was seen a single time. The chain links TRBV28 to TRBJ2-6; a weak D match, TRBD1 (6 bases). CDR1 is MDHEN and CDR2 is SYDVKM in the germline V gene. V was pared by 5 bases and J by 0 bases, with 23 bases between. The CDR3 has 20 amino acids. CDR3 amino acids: CASSGLGFQQGSSGANVLTF. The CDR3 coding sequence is TGTGCCAGCAGTGGGCTGGGTTTCCAACAGGGCAGCTCTGGGGCCAACGTCCTGACTTTC.

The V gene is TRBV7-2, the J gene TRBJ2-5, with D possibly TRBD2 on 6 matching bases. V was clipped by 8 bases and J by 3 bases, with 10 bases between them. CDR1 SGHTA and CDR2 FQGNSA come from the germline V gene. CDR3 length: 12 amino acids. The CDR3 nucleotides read TGTGCCAGCCGAGCGGGCAAAGAGACCCAGTACTTC. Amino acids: CASRAGKETQYF.

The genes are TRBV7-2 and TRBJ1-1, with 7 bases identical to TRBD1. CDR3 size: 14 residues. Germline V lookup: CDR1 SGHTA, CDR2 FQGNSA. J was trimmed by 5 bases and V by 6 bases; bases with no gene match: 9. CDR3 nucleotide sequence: TGTGCCAGCAGTAAAGGCAGGGGGTCTACTGAAGCTTTCTTT. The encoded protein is CASSKGRGSTEAFF.

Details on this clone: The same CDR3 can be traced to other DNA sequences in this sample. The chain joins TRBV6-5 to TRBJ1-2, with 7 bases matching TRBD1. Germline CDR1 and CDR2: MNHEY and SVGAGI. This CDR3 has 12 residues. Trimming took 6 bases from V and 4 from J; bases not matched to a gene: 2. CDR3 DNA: TGTGCCAGCAGCCGACAGGGCTATGGCTACACCTTC. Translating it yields CASSRQGYGYTF.

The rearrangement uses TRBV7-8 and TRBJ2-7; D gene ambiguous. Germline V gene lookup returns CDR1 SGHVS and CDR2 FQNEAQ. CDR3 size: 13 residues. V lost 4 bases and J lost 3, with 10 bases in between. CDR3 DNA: TGTGCCAGCAGCTCCCTAGTCCGCTACGAGCAGTACTTC. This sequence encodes CASSSLVRYEQYF.

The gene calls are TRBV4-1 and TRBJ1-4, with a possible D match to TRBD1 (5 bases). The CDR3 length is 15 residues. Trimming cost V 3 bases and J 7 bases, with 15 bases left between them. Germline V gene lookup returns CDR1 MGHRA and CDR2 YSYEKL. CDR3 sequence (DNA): TGCGCCAGCAGCCAGATCCGGGACTTAGGTGAAAAACTGTTTTTT. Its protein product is CASSQIRDLGEKLFF.

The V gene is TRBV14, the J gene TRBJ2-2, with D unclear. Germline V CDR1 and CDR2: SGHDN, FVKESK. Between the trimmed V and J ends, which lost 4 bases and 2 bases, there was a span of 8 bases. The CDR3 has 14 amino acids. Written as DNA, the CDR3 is TGTGCCAGCAGCCGACTCTATAACACCGGGGAGCTGTTTTTT. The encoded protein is CASSRLYNTGELFF.

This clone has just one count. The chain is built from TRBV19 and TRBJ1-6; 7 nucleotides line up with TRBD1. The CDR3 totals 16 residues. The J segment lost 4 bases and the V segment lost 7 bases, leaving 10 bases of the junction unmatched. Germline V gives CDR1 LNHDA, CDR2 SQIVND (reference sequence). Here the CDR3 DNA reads TGTGCCAGTACCCAACAGGGGAGGGGGTATAATTCACCCCTCCACTTT. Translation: CASTQQGRGYNSPLHF.

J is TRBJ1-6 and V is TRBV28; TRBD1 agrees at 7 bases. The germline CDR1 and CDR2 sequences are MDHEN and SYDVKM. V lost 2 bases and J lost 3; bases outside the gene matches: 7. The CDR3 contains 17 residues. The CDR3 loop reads CASSLARQGLYNSPLHF. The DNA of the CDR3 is TGTGCCAGCAGTTTAGCTAGACAGGGTCTCTATAATTCACCCCTCCACTTT. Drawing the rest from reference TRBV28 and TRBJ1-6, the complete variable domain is DVKVTQSSRYLVKRTGEKVFLECVQDMDHENMFWYRQDPGLGLRLIYFSYDVKMKEKGDIPEGYSVSREKKERFSLILESASTNQTSMYLCASSLARQGLYNSPLHFGNGTRLTVT.

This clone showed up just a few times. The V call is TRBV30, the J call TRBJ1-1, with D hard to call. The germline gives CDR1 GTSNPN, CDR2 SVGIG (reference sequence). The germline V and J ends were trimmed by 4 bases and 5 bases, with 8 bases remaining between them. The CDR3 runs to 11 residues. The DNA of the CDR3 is TGTGCCTGGACCGGTCGGACTGAAGCTTTCTTT. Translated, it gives CAWTGRTEAFF. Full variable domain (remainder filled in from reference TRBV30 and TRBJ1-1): SQTIHQWPATLVQPVGSPLSLECTVEGTSNPNLYWYRQAAGRGLQLLFYSVGIGQISSEVPQNLSASRPQDRQFILSSKKLLLSDSGFYLCAWTGRTEAFFGQGTRLTVV.

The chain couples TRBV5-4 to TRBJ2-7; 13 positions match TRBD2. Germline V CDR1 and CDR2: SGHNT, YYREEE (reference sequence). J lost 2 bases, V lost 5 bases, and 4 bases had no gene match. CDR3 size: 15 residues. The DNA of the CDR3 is TGTGCCAGCAGTTCCGGGACTAGCGGGACCTACGAGCAGTACTTC. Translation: CASSSGTSGTYEQYF.